This TCR beta chain is drawn from a study of blood T cell repertoires in COVID-19. On the study more broadly: The United States, Italy and Spain provided the acute and convalescent COVID-19 samples.

In germline, CDR1 is SGHNT, CDR2 YENEEA. V was pared by 5 bases and J by 5 bases, with 8 bases of the junction left unmatched. The CDR3 spans 15 residues. Allocation to cohorts depended on clinical history reported by the participants. Cohort 3 donors counted as recovered after two negative PCRs, clearance, or resolved symptoms. This table comes from immunoSEQ multiplex PCR, and its TCRdb copy is limited to in-frame clones, with some not included. Of about 130,000 clones listed, about 88% are singletons. The chain employs TRBV11-3 and TRBJ2-1, with TRBD2 identical over 8 bases. Material: PBMCs or T cells enriched from blood (not recorded which). This receptor was identified in a woman in her 50s who had recovered from COVID-19. CDR3 region: CASSSDSGNHNEQFF. DNA of the CDR3: TGTGCCAGCAGCAGCGATAGCGGGAACCACAATGAGCAGTTCTTC.